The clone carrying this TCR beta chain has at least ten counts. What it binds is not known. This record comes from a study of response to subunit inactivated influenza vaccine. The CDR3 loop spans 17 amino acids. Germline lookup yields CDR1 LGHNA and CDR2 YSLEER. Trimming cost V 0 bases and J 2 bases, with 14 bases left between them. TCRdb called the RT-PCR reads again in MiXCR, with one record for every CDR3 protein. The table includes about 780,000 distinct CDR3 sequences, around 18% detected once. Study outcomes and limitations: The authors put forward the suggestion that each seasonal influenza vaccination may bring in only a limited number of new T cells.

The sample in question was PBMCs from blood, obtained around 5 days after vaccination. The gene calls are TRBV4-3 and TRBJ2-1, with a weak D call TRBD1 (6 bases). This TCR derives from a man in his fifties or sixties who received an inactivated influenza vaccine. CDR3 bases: TGCGCCAGCAGCCAAGATCCTGGGGGCCGCGCCTACAATGAGCAGTTCTTC. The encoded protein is CASSQDPGGRAYNEQFF.